These 8 T cell receptor beta chains came from one sample sequenced in a study of cytomegalovirus exposure and HLA in healthy donors. It was with 60 Vbeta and 13 Jbeta primers that the PCR ran. Some clones are missing from TCRdb's copy, which holds only in-frame ones; the method was immunoSEQ multiplex PCR. The top ten clones hold about 7.7% of a sample with over 150,000 clones, approximately 80% of them seen once. Specimen: PBMCs. The receptors were sampled from a young woman in good health and CMV-seropositive.

The V and J genes are TRBV5-1 and TRBJ1-2, with 9 bases that match TRBD1. The CDR3 runs to 14 residues. Germline trimming cut 3 bases from V and 1 base from J; bases unmatched to any gene: 1. Germline assignment: CDR1 SGHRS and CDR2 YFSETQ. The CDR3 nucleotides are TGCGCCAGCAGCTGGACAGGGGATAACTATGGCTACACCTTC. Its protein product is CASSWTGDNYGYTF.

This chain joins TRBV5-6 and TRBJ2-7; 8 bases map to TRBD1. Losses at the gene ends were 1 base for V and 5 bases for J; bases not matched to a gene: 5. The CDR3 has 14 amino acids. The V gene's germline CDR1 is SGHDT and CDR2 YYEEEE. CDR3 residues: CASSLKGTGHEQYF. The CDR3 DNA reads TGTGCCAGCAGCTTGAAAGGGACAGGCCACGAGCAGTACTTC.

The chain carries TRBV6-5 and TRBJ1-5, with TRBD1 matching over 7 bases. Looked up from germline, CDR1 is MNHEY and CDR2 is SVGAGI. Trimming at V came to 5 bases and at J to 3 bases, leaving 4 bases not matched to a gene. This CDR3 contains 14 residues. The DNA for the CDR3 is TGTGCCAGCAGTACCGACAGGGTCAATCAGCCCCAGCATTTT. It yields the protein CASSTDRVNQPQHF.

The J gene is TRBJ2-1, the V gene TRBV5-3; TRBD2 aligns across 8 bases. TRBV5-3 is designated an ORF whose function remains uncertain. CDR3 length: 12 amino acids. V trimming: 2 bases; J trimming: 16 bases; junction bases outside the gene matches: 8. CDR3 sequence: CARSLTSGDRFF. CDR3 bases: TGTGCCAGAAGCTTAACTAGCGGAGACCGTTTCTTC.

The chain links TRBV11-2 to TRBJ2-7, with 8 positions matching TRBD1. This CDR3 is built from 15 residues. Germline lookup yields CDR1 SGHAT and CDR2 FQNNGV. With 3 bases clipped from V and 6 bases from J, the junction kept 10 bases outside the gene matches. The CDR3 DNA follows: TGTGCCAGCAGCTTTGGATTTGCAGGGGGCAGCGAGCAGTACTTC. Protein sequence: CASSFGFAGGSEQYF.

This clone was detected only once. The CDR3 is CASSVATGGLYGYTF. The CDR3 nucleotides read TGTGCCAGCAGCGTAGCGACAGGGGGTTTGTATGGCTACACCTTC. The rearrangement links TRBV9 to TRBJ1-2, with TRBD1 matching over 9 bases. The CDR3 has 15 residues. Germline CDR1 SGDLS, CDR2 YYNGEE. The V gene end was trimmed by 0 bases and the J gene end by 5 bases; junction bases not matched to a gene: 5.

The chain recombines TRBV27 with TRBJ1-2; 9 nucleotides line up with TRBD1. CDR1 and CDR2 from the germline V gene are MNHEY and SMNVEV (reference sequence). This CDR3 comprises 15 residues. The junction had 8 bases not matched to a gene; V was cut back by 5 bases and J by 4 bases. The CDR3 DNA sequence: TGTGCCAGCAGTCCCGGGACAGGGACCCCCTATGGCTACACCTTC. Its protein product is CASSPGTGTPYGYTF.

This chain connects TRBV4-3 to TRBJ1-6; TRBD1 agrees at 8 bases. This CDR3 has 14 amino acids. J was trimmed by 9 bases and V by 4 bases; bases with no gene match: 5. Per germline, CDR1 LGHNA and CDR2 YSLEER. The CDR3 spells CASSPTGGGSPLHF. CDR3 DNA sequence: TGCGCCAGCAGCCCTACAGGGGGTGGTTCACCCCTCCACTTT.